This T cell receptor beta chain was sequenced during a study of blood T cell repertoires in COVID-19 (dated by TCRdb to the early 2020s). Background on the whole study: Samples covering the acute and convalescent phases of COVID-19 were provided by collaborators in the United States, Italy and Spain. The prospective study material was composed of cDNA or gDNA derived from T cells, B-cell-depleted T cells, or PBMCs. Deeply sampled blood TCRbeta repertoires from subjects exposed to, actively infected with, or recovered from COVID-19 were included in the dataset. The repertoires were made available in a free public database intended to serve as a resource for research on the immune response to SARS-CoV-2. The samples were drawn from the first 160 participants of the ongoing ImmuneRACE study and from 950 to 1,500 subjects provided by 6 global collaborators. A de-identified subject ID, COVID-19 status, age in years and sex were almost always included in the sample metadata. Where HLA class I and class II types were available, the types were taken from metadata supplied by the sample provider, not from assay-based typing. Paper-wide results and their limitations: The quantity of clinical and demographic metadata differed by source and by participant and was supplied without curation.

At one collaborating source in Seattle, patients were enrolled during active infection and were followed longitudinally through the course of disease. Each collaborating institution followed its own protocols to collect whole blood in K2EDTA tubes. For TCRbeta analysis, collaborators shipped samples as frozen whole blood, isolated PBMCs, or DNA extracted from either of those sample types. V gives up 8 bases and J gives up 7 bases, and the segment between their germline ends measures 18 bases. From the cysteine up to the phenylalanine, the CDR3 has a length of 15 residues. The sequence is cut down to CDR3 DNA, 45 bases in frame from base 1. CDR1 WSHSY and CDR2 SAAADI were looked up in the germline V gene. Note on this clone: What this receptor recognizes is not known. No quality values exist for individual bases; no much larger clone is one base distant.

TCRbeta CDR3 regions were amplified from genomic DNA by means of the immunoSEQ Assay, a bias-controlled multiplex PCR. In the authors' own workflow: The number of nucleated cells in each sample was estimated by amplification of reference gene primers within the assay. Sequence reads were collapsed and filtered to measure the absolute abundance of every unique TCRbeta CDR3 rearrangement. Productive Simpson clonality was computed per sample as the square root of Simpson's diversity index over productive rearrangements. Here the immuneACCESS table is served through TCRdb, limited to in-frame sequences with V and J called. Missing clones are a known gap in these copies; in checked studies unresolved V genes cover under half, and the rest lacks a known reason. V, J and clone size were drawn from that table, and D and trimming were deduced from the DNA. For this sample there are over 450,000 clones; approximately 91% appear just once. The ten largest clones take up around 8% of the sample.

Sample: peripheral blood. The clonotype was recovered from a woman in her forties or fifties with COVID-19, enrolled during active disease. The sequence links TRBV10-2 to TRBJ1-6; the D segment could be TRBD1, given 6 matching bases. The DNA is as follows: TGCGCCAGCTCACGAGGGGGGGGGCAGAATTCACCCCTCCACTTT. Translated, this gives CASSRGGGQNSPLHF.